This TCR beta chain was documented in a study of blood T cells in healthy people across ages (dated by TCRdb to between 2015 and 2016). As for the study more broadly: In model experiments, template switching captured about one uniquely barcoded TCR beta cDNA molecule for every two T cells. To track age-related changes in TCR beta repertoire diversity, the study relied on deep sequencing normalized with unique cDNA molecular identifiers. Donors were grouped into four age groups: young (average roughly 16 years), middle-aged (under 40), aged (around 60) and long-lived (over 80). Two additional independent replicas of 1 million unique cDNA reads from the same blood draw were analyzed for two donors (one aged 18 to 30 and one aged 80 or older). The research as a whole found: Estimates of total diversity based on one million sequenced T cells were considered lower bounds and underestimates. Because profiling used bulk unsorted PBMCs, naive and antigen-experienced compartments could not be compared conclusively. Compared with the aged group, the long-lived group had more naive CD4+ T cells, fewer expanded clones and increased TCR diversity, suggesting age selection. Observed TCR beta diversity correlated strongly with the percentage of naive T cells measured by flow cytometry. As age increased, observed TCR beta diversity per million T cells dropped in a roughly linear way, and a significant reduction was already evident by age 40. Donor CMV infection status was unknown, potentially confounding age-related changes in expanded clonotypes.

Library preparation employed 5' RACE. TCRdb lists the instrument as Illumina HiSeq 2500. A second roughly 6 to 12 cycle PCR used a sample-barcoded 5' primer and a J-beta primer mix. A unique molecular identifier was introduced onto each TCR beta cDNA molecule by a template-switch 5' adaptor carrying 12 random nucleotides. Each sample yielded at least 3 million CDR3-containing paired-end reads. The Mint cDNA synthesis kit, primed by a TRBC-specific oligonucleotide, was used to synthesize first-strand cDNA from all RNA. Following uracil-DNA glycosylase treatment, all cDNA underwent a first 18-cycle PCR with the universal primers M1SS and BC2_uni_R. The paper's processing steps were these. Normalization of each sample was performed by random selection of 1 million high-quality reads, each carrying a distinct molecular identifier. Instead of being binned into consensus sequences, reads with shared molecular identifiers were discarded. MiTCR, with a Q25 quality threshold and the strictest error-elimination algorithm, was used for CDR3 identification, clonotype clustering and error correction. Lower-bound total TCR beta diversity was estimated with a nonparametric unseen species model using Euler transformation. TCRdb reworked the public reads: Q25 trimming with fastp, MiXCR clone assembly, productive beta chains retained. Each entry is one CDR3 protein sequence, shown with its most common DNA and genes. V and J calls and clone size were set by TCRdb, not the authors. The sample table shows hundreds of thousands of distinct CDR3 sequences, and around 25% are seen once. 9.4% of the sample is held by the ten biggest clonotypes.

The approximately 39 donors, aged about 6 to 95 years, were systemically healthy Caucasian individuals from Russia. Roughly 9.5 milliliters of peripheral blood were drawn from each donor into EDTA-treated Vacutainer tubes. Ficoll-Paque density-gradient centrifugation was used to isolate PBMCs, with at least 6 million obtained per sample. Trizol reagent was used to extract total RNA from the PBMCs, yielding at least 5.5 micrograms per sample. For every donor, flow cytometry on a PBMC aliquot measured the percentage of naive CD45RAhigh/CD27high T cells. The germline V gene yields MNHEY for CDR1 and SVGEGT for CDR2. CDR3 length: 15 amino acids, cysteine to phenylalanine. Only the CDR3 DNA is retained, 45 bases long and in frame from the first base. V and J are truncated by 2 bases and 0 bases respectively, leaving an intervening sequence of 8 bases. This clonotype was observed a few times. What this receptor recognizes is not known. Per-nucleotide qualities are absent, and no much larger clonotype sits a single base away.

These same records also appear under a second study, on T cells of mothers and their children. As noted in the second study: Donors were nine systemically healthy Caucasian individuals: three mothers and their six children. cDNA synthesis consumed the entire amount of extracted RNA, loaded at around 1.4 ug RNA in each 15 ul reaction. Sample barcodes and 2-4 random nucleotides were added via the M1S primer in the second PCR. Each mother yielded over 9.5 million TCR beta CDR3 reads and each child 2.5 million to 3 million reads. Thymic selection shapes the output of TCR recombination in a similar way in related and unrelated pairs, and inherited differences have a minor effect. Normalized repertoire overlap was always slightly but never significantly higher in related than unrelated mother-child pairs. Persistent microchimeric T cell clones were not detected, at a sensitivity of 85 to 100 clones per million clonotypes. To look for features that set related mother-child pairs apart from unrelated individuals, the researchers ran deep NGS to compare the TCR beta repertoires of mothers and children. Mothers averaged around 40 +/- 4 years of age and children averaged around 10 +/- 4 years. Libraries were sequenced on Illumina HiSeq 2000 with 100+100 nt paired-end reads after adapter ligation with NEBNext reagents. To prevent cross-contamination, the mother and child libraries were prepared one month apart and sequenced in separate runs. For each donor, somewhere between about 500,000 and 2,000,000 distinct TCR beta clonotypes were identified. Naive TCR beta clonotypes were estimated from low-frequency clonotypes matched to each donor's FACS-determined naive share, without sorting.

Sequenced sample: blood. The rearrangement combines TRBV6-2 or TRBV6-3 with TRBJ2-1; perhaps TRBD1 is the D gene, with 5 bases matching. The TCR originated in a boy aged 10-17 years in good health. The nucleotides are TGTGCCAGCAGTTACGACAGACTCTCCTACAATGAGCAGTTCTTC. The resulting protein is CASSYDRLSYNEQFF.